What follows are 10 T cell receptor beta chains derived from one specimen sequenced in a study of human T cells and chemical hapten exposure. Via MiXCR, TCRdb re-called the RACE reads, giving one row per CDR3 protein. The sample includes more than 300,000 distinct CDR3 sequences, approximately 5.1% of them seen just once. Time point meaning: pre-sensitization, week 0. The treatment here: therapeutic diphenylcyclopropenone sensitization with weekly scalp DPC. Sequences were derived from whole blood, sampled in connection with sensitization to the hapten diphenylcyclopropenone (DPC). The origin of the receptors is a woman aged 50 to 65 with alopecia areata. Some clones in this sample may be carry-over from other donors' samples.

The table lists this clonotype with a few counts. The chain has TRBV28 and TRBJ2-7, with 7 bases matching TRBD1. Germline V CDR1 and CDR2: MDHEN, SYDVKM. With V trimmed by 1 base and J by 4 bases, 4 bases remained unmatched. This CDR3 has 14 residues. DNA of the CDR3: TGTGCCAGCAGTTTATTGGGGACAGCGTACGAGCAGTACTTC. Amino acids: CASSLLGTAYEQYF.

DNA for the CDR3: TGCAGCGTTGAAGATCGGACAGGGGGGCGCACCGGGGAGCTGTTTTTT. Translation gives CSVEDRTGGRTGELFF. The V and J genes are TRBV29-1 and TRBJ2-2, with 10 positions matching TRBD1. The germline gives CDR1 SQVTM, CDR2 ANQGSEA. This CDR3 contains 16 residues. The V segment lost 0 bases and the J segment 4 bases; nucleotides outside the gene matches: 5.

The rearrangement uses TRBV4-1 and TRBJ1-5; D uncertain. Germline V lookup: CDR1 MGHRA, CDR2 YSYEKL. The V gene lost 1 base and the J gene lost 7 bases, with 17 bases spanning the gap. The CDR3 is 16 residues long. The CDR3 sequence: CASSQGVGELEQPQHF. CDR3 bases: TGCGCCAGCAGCCAAGGGGTTGGGGAATTGGAGCAGCCCCAGCATTTT.

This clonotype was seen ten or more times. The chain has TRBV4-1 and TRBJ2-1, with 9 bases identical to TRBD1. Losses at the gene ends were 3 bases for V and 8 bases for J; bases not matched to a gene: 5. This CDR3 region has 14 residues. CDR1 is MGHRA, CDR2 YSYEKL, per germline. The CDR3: CASSQGQGLDEQFF. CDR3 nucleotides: TGCGCCAGCAGCCAGGGACAGGGTTTAGATGAGCAGTTCTTC.

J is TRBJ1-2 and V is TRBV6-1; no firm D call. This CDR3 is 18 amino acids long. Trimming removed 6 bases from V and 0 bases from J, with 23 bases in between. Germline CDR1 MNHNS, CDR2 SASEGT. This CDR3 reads CASREGISSRITNYGYTF. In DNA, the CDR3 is TGTGCCAGCAGGGAGGGTATCTCCAGTAGGATTACTAACTATGGCTACACCTTC.

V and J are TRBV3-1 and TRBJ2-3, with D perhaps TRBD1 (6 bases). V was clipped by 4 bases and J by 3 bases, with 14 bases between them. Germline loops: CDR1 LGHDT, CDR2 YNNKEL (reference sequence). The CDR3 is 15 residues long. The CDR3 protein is CASSLQGERTDTQYF. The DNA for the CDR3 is TGTGCCAGCAGCCTACAGGGAGAGAGGACAGATACGCAGTATTTT.

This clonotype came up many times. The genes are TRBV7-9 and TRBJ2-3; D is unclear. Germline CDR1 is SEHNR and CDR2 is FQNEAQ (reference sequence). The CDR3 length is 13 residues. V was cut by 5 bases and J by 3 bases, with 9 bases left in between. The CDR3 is CASSTERTDTQYF. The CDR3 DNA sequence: TGTGCCAGCAGCACGGAGCGTACAGATACGCAGTATTTT.

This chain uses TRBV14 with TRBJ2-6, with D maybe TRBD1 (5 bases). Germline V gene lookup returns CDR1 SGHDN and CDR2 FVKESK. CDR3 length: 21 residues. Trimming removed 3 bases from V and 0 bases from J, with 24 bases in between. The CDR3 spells CASSHFPLSRQGASGANVLTF. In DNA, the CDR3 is TGTGCCAGCAGCCATTTCCCCCTCTCCAGGCAGGGTGCCTCTGGGGCCAACGTCCTGACTTTC.

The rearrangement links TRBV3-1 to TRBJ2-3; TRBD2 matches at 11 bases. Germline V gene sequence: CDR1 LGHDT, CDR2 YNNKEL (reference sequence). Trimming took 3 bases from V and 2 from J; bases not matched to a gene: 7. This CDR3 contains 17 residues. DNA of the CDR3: TGTGCCAGCAGCCACCCGGGGACTAGCGGACCCACAGATACGCAGTATTTT. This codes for CASSHPGTSGPTDTQYF.

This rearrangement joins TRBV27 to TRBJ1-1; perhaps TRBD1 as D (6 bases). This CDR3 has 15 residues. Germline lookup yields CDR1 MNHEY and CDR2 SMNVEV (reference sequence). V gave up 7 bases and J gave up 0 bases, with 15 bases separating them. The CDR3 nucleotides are TGTGCCAGCACCCCCTATGGGACACTGAACACTGAAGCTTTCTTT. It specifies CASTPYGTLNTEAFF.